These T cell receptor beta chains were read from a single sample in a study of blood T cell repertoires in COVID-19. Using immunoSEQ multiplex PCR, the repertoire was profiled, and TCRdb retains in-frame clones only, with some absent. Of about 240,000 clones listed, around 88% are singletons. Sequencing was performed on peripheral blood. These receptors came from a man older than 75 with acute or convalescent COVID-19. Both conserved end residues are part of each CDR3. A D gene is named only where the DNA matches it firmly. Clone size is stated in some rows and not others, as once, few, many or a class when expanded.

V gene	J gene	D gene	clone size	CDR3 protein	CDR3 DNA
TRBV15	TRBJ2-1	-	-	CATSTGAYNEQFF	TGTGCCACCAGCACAGGGGCTTACAATGAGCAGTTCTTC
TRBV6-1	TRBJ1-1	TRBD1	once	CASSEWDRVNTEAFF	TGTGCCAGCAGTGAATGGGACAGGGTGAACACTGAAGCTTTCTTT
TRBV19	TRBJ2-7	-	-	CASSIGGSYEQYF	TGTGCCAGTAGTATAGGCGGCAGCTACGAGCAGTACTTC
TRBV7-3	TRBJ2-2	-	-	CASSFYGNTGELFF	TGTGCCAGCAGCTTCTATGGGAACACCGGGGAGCTGTTTTTT
TRBV15	TRBJ2-2	-	-	CATSRGGAFNTGELFF	TGTGCCACCAGCAGAGGAGGCGCGTTTAACACCGGGGAGCTGTTTTTT
TRBV20-1	TRBJ1-5	-	-	CSASTGRGNQPQHF	TGCAGTGCTAGTACGGGAAGGGGCAATCAGCCCCAGCATTTT
TRBV12-3/TRBV12-4	TRBJ1-1	-	-	CASSRGGGWEAFF	TGTGCCAGCAGCCGTGGAGGAGGGTGGGAAGCTTTCTTT
TRBV29-1	TRBJ1-3	-	-	CSVADNGNTIYF	TGCAGCGTTGCGGACAACGGAAACACCATATATTTT
TRBV6-1	TRBJ2-1	-	-	CASSEAFSGTYNEQFF	TGTGCCAGCAGTGAAGCGTTTAGCGGAACCTACAATGAGCAGTTCTTC
TRBV2	TRBJ1-2	TRBD1	-	CASSGQGAWYGYTF	TGTGCCAGCTCCGGACAGGGGGCCTGGTATGGCTACACCTTC
TRBV7-3	TRBJ2-7	TRBD1	-	CASSLRGDRGYEQYF	TGTGCCAGCAGCTTACGTGGTGACAGGGGATACGAGCAGTACTTC
TRBV29-1	TRBJ2-5	TRBD2	once	CSLRTSSEETQYF	TGCAGCCTGAGGACTAGCTCGGAAGAGACCCAGTACTTC
TRBV6-6	TRBJ1-1	-	-	CASQSYAVMNTEAFF	TGTGCCAGCCAATCGTATGCGGTTATGAACACTGAAGCTTTCTTT
TRBV29-1	TRBJ1-1	-	-	CSVDDLQGAFF	TGCAGCGTTGATGACCTGCAGGGAGCTTTCTTT
TRBV19	TRBJ1-5	TRBD1	few	CASSITGTGYQPQHF	TGTGCCAGTAGTATCACCGGGACAGGGTATCAGCCCCAGCATTTT
TRBV3-1/TRBV3-2	TRBJ1-1	TRBD1	-	CASSPLPGQKNTEAFF	TGTGCCAGCAGCCCCTTGCCGGGACAGAAAAACACTGAAGCTTTCTTT
TRBV28	TRBJ1-1	TRBD1	few	CASSFGGTGGTEAFF	TGTGCCAGCAGTTTCGGGGGGACAGGGGGAACTGAAGCTTTCTTT
TRBV29-1	TRBJ2-7	-	-	CSVEDVGHEQYF	TGCAGCGTTGAAGATGTGGGCCACGAGCAGTACTTC
TRBV2	TRBJ2-5	TRBD2	-	CASLAGRKETQYF	TGTGCCAGCCTAGCGGGGAGAAAAGAGACCCAGTACTTC
TRBV4-3	TRBJ2-1	TRBD1	once	CASSQLAGGREQFF	TGCGCCAGCAGCCAATTAGCAGGGGGACGGGAGCAGTTCTTC
TRBV7-2	TRBJ1-3	-	-	CASSLVGSSSGNTIYF	TGTGCCAGCAGCTTAGTCGGGTCCTCCTCTGGAAACACCATATATTTT
TRBV5-1	TRBJ2-2	-	once	CASSLVELNTGELFF	TGCGCCAGCAGCTTGGTAGAGTTGAACACCGGGGAGCTGTTTTTT
TRBV7-2	TRBJ1-2	-	-	CASSQGGGFDYGYTF	TGTGCCAGCAGCCAAGGCGGGGGTTTTGACTATGGCTACACCTTC
TRBV25-1	TRBJ1-3	-	-	CASSVGGLVGNTIYF	TGTGCCAGCAGTGTCGGGGGGCTGGTAGGAAACACCATATATTTT
TRBV3-1/TRBV3-2	TRBJ1-1	TRBD1	few	CASSQGQGAVNTEAFF	TGTGCCAGCAGCCAAGGGCAGGGGGCTGTGAACACTGAAGCTTTCTTT
TRBV7-2	TRBJ1-5	-	-	CASSLGGGNQPQHF	TGTGCCAGCAGCTTAGGGGGGGGCAATCAGCCCCAGCATTTT
TRBV12-5	TRBJ1-4	TRBD1	-	CASGHKSRDRRGEKLFF	TGTGCTAGTGGTCACAAATCCCGGGACAGGAGGGGTGAAAAACTGTTTTTT
TRBV19	TRBJ1-6	-	-	CASSMGLDNSPLHF	TGTGCCAGTAGTATGGGACTTGATAATTCACCCCTCCACTTT
TRBV5-1	TRBJ2-5	-	-	CASSMQVAPQETQYF	TGCGCCAGCAGCATGCAGGTCGCACCTCAAGAGACCCAGTACTTC
TRBV7-3	TRBJ2-1	-	-	CASSPGQNYNEQFF	TGTGCCAGCAGCCCCGGACAGAATTACAATGAGCAGTTCTTC